This T cell receptor beta chain came from a study of control samples from healthy donors and cancer patients. The CDR3 totals 15 residues. Trimming removed 4 bases at V and 6 bases at J, with 19 bases between. Germline V gene sequence: CDR1 GTSNPN, CDR2 SVGIG (reference sequence). Sequencing used immunoSEQ multiplex PCR; TCRdb keeps in-frame clones, though not all of them. The sample consists of some 130,000 clones, 90% of them appearing once. The chain combines TRBV30 with TRBJ1-5; D unresolved. The source material was blood. This TCR was sampled from a man aged 35 to 55 in good health. CDR3 nucleotides: TGTGCCTGGAAGTCGGGAGAGGATTTGGGTCAGCCCCAGCATTTT. As protein: CAWKSGEDLGQPQHF.